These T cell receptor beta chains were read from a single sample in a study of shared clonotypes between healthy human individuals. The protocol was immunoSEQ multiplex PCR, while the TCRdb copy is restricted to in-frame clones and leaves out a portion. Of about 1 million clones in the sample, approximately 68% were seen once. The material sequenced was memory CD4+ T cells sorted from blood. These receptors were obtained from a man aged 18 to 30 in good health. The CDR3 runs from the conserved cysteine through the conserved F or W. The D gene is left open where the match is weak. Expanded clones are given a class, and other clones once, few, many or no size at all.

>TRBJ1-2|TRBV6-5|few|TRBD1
TGTGCCAGCAGTTACGCCGGGACAGGACCCTCCTATGGCTACACCTTC
CASSYAGTGPSYGYTF
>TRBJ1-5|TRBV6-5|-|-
TGTGCCAGCAGTTACTACGGGGGAAGTCAGCCCCAGCATTTT
CASSYYGGSQPQHF
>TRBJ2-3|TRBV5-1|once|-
TGCGCCAGCAGCTTGGATCCCGGGAGCACAGATACGCAGTATTTT
CASSLDPGSTDTQYF
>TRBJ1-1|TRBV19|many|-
TGTGCCAGTAGTATGGGGCAAAAGCAGAACACTGAAGCTTTCTTT
CASSMGQKQNTEAFF
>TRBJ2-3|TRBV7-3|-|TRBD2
TGTGCCAGCAGCCTGGGAAGCGGGGGCCCTGAAAATACGCAGTATTTT
CASSLGSGGPENTQYF
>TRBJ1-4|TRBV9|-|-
TGTGCCAGCAGCGTAGGGTCCAGGCCCAATGAAAAACTGTTTTTT
CASSVGSRPNEKLFF
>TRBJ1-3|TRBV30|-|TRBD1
TGTGCCTGGAGTCGCCAGGGGGCCTCTGGAAACACCATATATTTT
CAWSRQGASGNTIYF
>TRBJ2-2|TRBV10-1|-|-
TGCGCCAGCAGTGAGTCGGAGGCAGGCTTTCGCGGGTCGGGCGGGGAGCTGTTTTTT
CASSESEAGFRGSGGELFF
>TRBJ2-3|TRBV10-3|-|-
TGTGCCATCGGCGAGGGAGCTAGCACAGATACGCAGTATTTT
CAIGEGASTDTQYF
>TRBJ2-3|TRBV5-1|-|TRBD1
TGCGCCAGCGGTCCGGGACAGGACACAGATACGCAGTATTTT
CASGPGQDTDTQYF
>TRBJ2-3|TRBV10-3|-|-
TGTGCCATCAGCCGGACCCAGCGCGGAGATACGCAGTATTTT
CAISRTQRGDTQYF
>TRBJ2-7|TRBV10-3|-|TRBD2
TGTGCCATCAGTGAGTCTGAACTAGCGGGGACGGGGTCCTACGAGCAGTACTTC
CAISESELAGTGSYEQYF
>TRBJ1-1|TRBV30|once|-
TGTGCCTGGAGCGTGGGAGGAAACACTGAAGCTTTCTTT
CAWSVGGNTEAFF
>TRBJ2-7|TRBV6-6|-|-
TGTGCCAGCAGTTTTCCTACCCGGCCGGGTGCCGAGCAGTACTTC
CASSFPTRPGAEQYF
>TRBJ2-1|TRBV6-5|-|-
TGTGCCAGCAGTAGGACAGAGTACAATGAGCAGTTCTTC
CASSRTEYNEQFF
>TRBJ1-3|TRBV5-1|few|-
TGCGCCAGCAGCTTGGGGGCCTTCTCTGGAAACACCATATATTTT
CASSLGAFSGNTIYF
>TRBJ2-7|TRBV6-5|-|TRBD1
TGTGCCAGCAGTCGACAGGGCAGATTCCACGAGCAGTACTTC
CASSRQGRFHEQYF
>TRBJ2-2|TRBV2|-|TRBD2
TGTGCCAGCAGTGAATTCCTAGCGGGGGAACACACCGGGGAGCTGTTTTTT
CASSEFLAGEHTGELFF
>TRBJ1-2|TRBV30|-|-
TGTGCCTGGAGTGTAAGTCCGGATGGCTACACCTTC
CAWSVSPDGYTF
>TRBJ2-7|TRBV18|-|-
TGTGCCAGCTCACCAGGGTTGTCCACAGGGAACTACGAGCAGTACTTC
CASSPGLSTGNYEQYF
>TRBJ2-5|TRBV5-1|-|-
TGCGCCAGCAGCTTGAGGAGGCAAGAGACCCAGTACTTC
CASSLRRQETQYF
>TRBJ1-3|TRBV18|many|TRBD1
TGTGCCAGCTCACCACTTGCAGGGGGCGAGGCTGGAAACACCATATATTTT
CASSPLAGGEAGNTIYF
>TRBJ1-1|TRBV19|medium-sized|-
TGTGCCACCCAAGGGGGACGGGTGAACACTGAAGCTTTCTTT
CATQGGRVNTEAFF
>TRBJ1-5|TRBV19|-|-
TGTGCCAGTAGTACGGATAGGAGCAATCAGCCCCAGCATTTT
CASSTDRSNQPQHF
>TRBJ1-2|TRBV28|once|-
TGTGCCAGCAGTTTATTAGGGCAATTCTACACCTTC
CASSLLGQFYTF
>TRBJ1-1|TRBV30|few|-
TGTGCCCGGTCTCACGGTGGGAACACTGAAGCTTTCTTT
CARSHGGNTEAFF
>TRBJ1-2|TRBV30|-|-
TGTGCCTGGAGTTTCGGCCACAACTATGGCTACACCTTC
CAWSFGHNYGYTF
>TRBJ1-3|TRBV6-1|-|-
TGTGCCAGCAGTGAAATGGTGACAGCCGGAAACACCATATATTTT
CASSEMVTAGNTIYF
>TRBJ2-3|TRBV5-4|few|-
TGTGCCAGCAGCCTCAGGGATTATACGCAGTATTTT
CASSLRDYTQYF
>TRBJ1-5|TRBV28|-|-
TGTGCCAGCAGCAGGGGAGAACAGCCCCAGCATTTT
CASSRGEQPQHF
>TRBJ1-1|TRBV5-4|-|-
TGTGCCAGCAGTCCGGGACGGGCGAACACTGAAGCTTTCTTT
CASSPGRANTEAFF
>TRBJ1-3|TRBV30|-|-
TGTGCCTGGAGTGTAAGGGGAAACACCATATATTTT
CAWSVRGNTIYF
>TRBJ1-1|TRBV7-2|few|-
TGTGCCAGCAGCTTATACGGTGTTGGGACTGAAGCTTTCTTT
CASSLYGVGTEAFF
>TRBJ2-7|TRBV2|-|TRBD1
TGTGCCAGCCAGAGTGAGACAGGGAACCTCTACGAGCAGTACTTC
CASQSETGNLYEQYF
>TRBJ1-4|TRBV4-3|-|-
TGCGCCAGCAGCCAAGAGAGGCGGGAAAAACTGTTTTTT
CASSQERREKLFF
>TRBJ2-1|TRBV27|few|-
TGTGCCAGCAGCCACCGCTCTCTCAGCCCTGGGAGGAATGAGCAGTTCTTC
CASSHRSLSPGRNEQFF
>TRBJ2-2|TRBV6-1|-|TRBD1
TGTGCCAGCAGCAGACAGGGTAGCACCGGGGAGCTGTTTTTT
CASSRQGSTGELFF
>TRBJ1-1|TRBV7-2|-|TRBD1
TGTGCCAGCAGCCCCAGGGGGGCCACTGAAGCTTTCTTT
CASSPRGATEAFF
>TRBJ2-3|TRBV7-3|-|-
TGTGCCAGCAGCTTAAGGGGTCGGGGGTACACAGATACGCAGTATTTT
CASSLRGRGYTDTQYF
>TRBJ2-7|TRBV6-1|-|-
TGTGCCAGCAGCAGGGCCCACGAGCAGTACTTC
CASSRAHEQYF
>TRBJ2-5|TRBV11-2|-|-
TGTGCCAGCAGCTCACAGGAGTCAGGGGCCCAGTACTTC
CASSSQESGAQYF
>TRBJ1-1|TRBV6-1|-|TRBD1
TGTGCCAGCAGGGAGGACAGGGCCACTGAAGCTTTCTTT
CASREDRATEAFF
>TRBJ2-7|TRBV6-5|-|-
TGTGCCAGCAGCCAGGGGATCGAGCAGTACTTC
CASSQGIEQYF
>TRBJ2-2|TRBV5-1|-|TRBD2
TGCGCCAGCAGCCTCCGGACTAGCCGGGGCACCGGGGAGCTGTTTTTT
CASSLRTSRGTGELFF
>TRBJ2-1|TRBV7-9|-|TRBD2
TGTGCCAGCACGGGACTAGCGGAATACAATGAGCAGTTCTTC
CASTGLAEYNEQFF
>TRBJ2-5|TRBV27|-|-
TGTGCCAGCAGGTCTTGGGGGGCTCGAAACCAAGAGACCCAGTACTTC
CASRSWGARNQETQYF
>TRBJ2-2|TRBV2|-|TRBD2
TGTGCCAGCAGTCCTAGCGGGAGGGCCGGGAACACCGGGGAGCTGTTTTTT
CASSPSGRAGNTGELFF
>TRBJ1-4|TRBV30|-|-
TGTGCCTGGAGTGAGGGGACAACTAATGAAAAACTGTTTTTT
CAWSEGTTNEKLFF
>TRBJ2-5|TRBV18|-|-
TGTGCCAGCTCACCACCGGGCAGACCCCAAGAGACCCAGTACTTC
CASSPPGRPQETQYF
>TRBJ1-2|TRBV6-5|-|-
TGTGCCAGCAGTTACCGGTCCGGGAATGGCTACACCTTC
CASSYRSGNGYTF